A single sample gave rise to the 7 T cell receptor beta chains below, sequenced in a study of T cell repertoires in cytomegalovirus infection. TCRdb itself ran the reads through MiXCR, one entry per CDR3 protein. This repertoire shows fewer than 300,000 distinct CDR3 sequences, roughly 26% found once; its top ten account for over 11%. The material sequenced was PBMCs. Receptor source: a human donor in good health (CMV status not recorded). Some clones in this sample may be carry-over from other donors' samples.

The chain links TRBV29-1 to TRBJ2-2; D remains unclear. Looked up from germline, CDR1 is SQVTM and CDR2 is ANQGSEA. The CDR3 consists of 10 residues. V lost 5 bases, J lost 3 bases, and 1 base lay in between. CDR3 in amino acids: CSVYTGELFF. Written as DNA, the CDR3 is TGCAGCGTTTACACCGGGGAGCTGTTTTTT.

The chain carries TRBV3-1 and TRBJ2-3; D is unclear. V dropped 3 bases and J dropped 4 bases, with 8 bases sitting between them. This CDR3 spans 13 amino acids. Germline V gives CDR1 LGHDT, CDR2 YNNKEL (reference sequence). In nucleotides, the CDR3 is TGTGCCAGCAGCCATCGAGGACCAGATACGCAGTATTTT. Amino acid sequence: CASSHRGPDTQYF.

The chain joins TRBV6-4 to TRBJ1-1; D might be TRBD1 (5 bases). The V end was cut by 2 bases, the J end by 14 bases, with 30 bases between. Germline CDR1 is MRHNA and CDR2 is SNTAGT. CDR3 size: 17 residues. The DNA for the CDR3 is TGTGCCAGCAGTGACGGGGGTGGTAAAGAGGGGACCCGCGGAGTCTTCTTT. This gives the protein CASSDGGGKEGTRGVFF.

The J gene is TRBJ2-6, the V gene TRBV7-2; D unresolved. Germline V gene data show CDR1 as SGHTA and CDR2 as FQGNSA. The CDR3 is 17 amino acids. Trimming pared 1 base from V and 0 bases from J, leaving 10 bases between. CDR3 residues: CASSLGGRLSGANVLTF. CDR3 sequence (DNA): TGTGCCAGCAGCTTAGGAGGACGGCTCTCTGGGGCCAACGTCCTGACTTTC.

The chain couples TRBV20-1 to TRBJ1-5; D is possibly TRBD1 (6 bases). The length of the CDR3 is 12 residues. The germline V gene encodes CDR1 DFQATT and CDR2 SNEGSKA (reference sequence). Trimming cost V 6 bases and J 7 bases, with 13 bases left between them. The CDR3 reads CSATGQFQPQHF. In DNA form, the CDR3 reads TGCAGTGCCACTGGACAGTTCCAGCCCCAGCATTTT.

The rearrangement links TRBV15 to TRBJ2-7, with D uncertain. The CDR3 is 13 residues long. Germline V lookup: CDR1 LNHNV, CDR2 YYDKDF (reference sequence). Trimming removed 1 base at V and 6 bases at J, with 10 bases between. The CDR3 bases are TGTGCCACCAGCAGAGCAAGGTATTCCGAGCAGTACTTC. This codes for CATSRARYSEQYF.

This clonotype was detected ten times or more. The chain links TRBV7-2 to TRBJ1-1; TRBD1 is a possible D gene (6 bases). Trimming stripped 5 bases from V and 4 bases from J, with 17 bases between. Germline values: CDR1 SGHTA, CDR2 FQGNSA. The CDR3 loop spans 15 amino acids. CDR3 bases: TGTGCCAGCAGCCCCCGTCGGGGGCCTGGCACTGAAGCTTTCTTT. Translated, it gives CASSPRRGPGTEAFF.